The 5 T cell receptor beta chains in this list originate from one sample, sequenced in a study of metastatic and nonmetastatic thyroid tumors (dated by TCRdb to 2018 to 2021). Before undergoing thyroid surgery, none of the patients had been given any kind of treatment. Library preparation used PCR. The run used an Illumina HiSeq 4000. TCRdb reran the public reads through fastp at Q25 and MiXCR, keeping productive beta chains. The sample yields fewer than 45,000 clones; less than 25% were counted once. The ten most abundant clones make up roughly a sixth of the sample. Specimen: blood. The receptors here all came from a female donor with papillary thyroid cancer or a benign thyroid nodule (not recorded which). Some clones in this sample may be carry-over from other donors' samples.

As to this clone: Possible read error: a much larger clone is one base away. The chain links TRBV5-5 to TRBJ2-3, with a weak D call TRBD1 (5 bases). Germline assignment: CDR1 SGHKS and CDR2 YYEKEE (reference sequence). Trimming shortened V by 4 bases and J by 7 bases, and 16 bases separated the two germline ends. This CDR3 region has 14 residues. The CDR3: CASSLATVENTQYF. The CDR3 coding sequence is TGTGCCAGCAGCCTTGCGACAGTGGAAAATACGCAGTATTTT. Looking up the rest from reference TRBV5-5 and TRBJ2-3 gives the full variable domain: DAGVTQSPTHLIKTRGQQVTLRCSPISGHKSVSWYQQVLGQGPQFIFQYYEKEERGRGNFPDRFSARQFPNYSSELNVNALLLGDSALYLCASSLATVENTQYFGPGTRLTVL.

The chain has TRBV5-5 and TRBJ2-5; no clear D. This CDR3 is built from 15 residues. Trimming removed 1 base at V and 0 bases at J, with 10 bases between. CDR1 and CDR2 (germline): SGHKS, YYEKEE (reference sequence). CDR3 DNA sequence: TGTGCCAGCAGCTTGTTGGCATCATACCAAGAGACCCAGTACTTC. Protein sequence: CASSLLASYQETQYF.

This clone has just a few counts. The chain employs TRBV6-5 and TRBJ2-7; the D gene is possibly TRBD1 (6 bases). The CDR3 has 13 amino acids. From germline, CDR1 is MNHEY and CDR2 SVGAGI. With 6 bases removed from V and 4 bases from J, the gap between germline ends came to 13 bases. The CDR3 DNA sequence: TGTGCCAGCAGATACAGGGAGTCGTACGAGCAGTACTTC. Protein: CASRYRESYEQYF.

This clone came up many times. The chain uses TRBV3-1 and TRBJ1-2; 7 bases agree with TRBD1. Germline assignment: CDR1 LGHDT and CDR2 YNNKEL (reference sequence). Unmatched junction bases numbered 10, after V lost 4 bases and J lost 5 bases. The CDR3 consists of 15 residues. The CDR3 reads CASSPTRQGRYGYTF. CDR3 coding DNA: TGTGCCAGCAGCCCTACCCGACAGGGTCGGTATGGCTACACCTTC.

In this sample, this clone turned up many times. The rearrangement links TRBV2 to TRBJ2-5, with 11 positions matching TRBD2. J was trimmed by 5 bases and V by 7 bases; bases with no gene match: 18. The V gene's germline CDR1 is SNHLY and CDR2 FYNNEI. CDR3 length: 18 residues. CDR3 DNA sequence: TGTGCCAGCAAATCCCCCGGGACTAGCGGAGCAGTATGGGAGACCCAGTACTTC. It translates to CASKSPGTSGAVWETQYF.